The 10 T cell receptor beta chains reported below all come from one sample, sequenced in a study of OX40 agonist ivuxolimab in advanced cancers. TCRdb's table, derived via immunoSEQ multiplex PCR, lists solely in-frame clones and lacks some. The data show more than 65,000 clones, about nine tenths seen once. The sample in question was CD4+ or CD8+ T cells sorted from blood, obtained in a trial of the OX40 agonist ivuxolimab. The receptors stem from an adult with an advanced solid tumor such as melanoma, head and neck, liver or kidney cancer.

This sequence joins TRBV5-4 and TRBJ1-1, with 9 positions matching TRBD1. J was trimmed by 5 bases and V by 3 bases; bases with no gene match: 8. CDR1 is SGHNT and CDR2 is YYREEE in the germline V gene (reference sequence). The length of the CDR3 is 15 residues. CDR3: CASSSQQGAGTEAFF. DNA for the CDR3: TGTGCCAGCAGCTCACAACAGGGGGCTGGTACTGAAGCTTTCTTT. Variable domain in full (rest from reference TRBV5-4 and TRBJ1-1): ETGVTQSPTHLIKTRGQQVTLRCSSQSGHNTVSWYQQALGQGPQFIFQYYREEENGRGNFPPRFSGLQFPNYSSELNVNALELDDSALYLCASSSQQGAGTEAFFGQGTRLTVV.

This chain joins TRBV9 and TRBJ1-2; no definite D call. With 6 bases removed from V and 4 bases from J, the gap between germline ends came to 10 bases. Germline CDR1 and CDR2: SGDLS and YYNGEE. The CDR3 contains 12 residues. In DNA form, the CDR3 reads TGTGCCAGCAACCGATCCCCCTATGGCTACACCTTC. Translated, it gives CASNRSPYGYTF.

This clone was picked up one time. V usage is TRBV6-5 and J usage is TRBJ1-1; D is unresolved. The ends were cut back, 6 bases at V and 0 bases at J, with 11 bases in the middle. The CDR3 contains 14 residues. Germline V lookup: CDR1 MNHEY, CDR2 SVGAGI. CDR3: CASSFRGLNTEAFF. In DNA, the CDR3 is TGTGCCAGCAGCTTTCGTGGGTTGAACACTGAAGCTTTCTTT.

The chain couples TRBV6-5 to TRBJ1-2; TRBD1 aligns across 8 bases. CDR1 and CDR2 (germline): MNHEY, SVGAGI. V dropped 0 bases and J dropped 8; count of bases not matched to a gene: 11. The CDR3 contains 16 residues. The CDR3 nucleotides read TGTGCCAGCAGTTACTCTTTCCCCGGACAGGGCGACGGCTACACCTTC. It translates to CASSYSFPGQGDGYTF.

This rearrangement joins TRBV6-6 to TRBJ2-1, with 12 bases matching TRBD2. This CDR3 spans 15 amino acids. Germline loops: CDR1 MNHNY, CDR2 SVGAGI (reference sequence). V gave up 5 bases and J gave up 8 bases; unmatched junction bases: 7. The DNA for the CDR3 is TGTGCCAGCAGTAGAGCTAGCGGGGGGGCCTATGAGCAGTTCTTC. Encoded protein: CASSRASGGAYEQFF.

Details on this clone: Germline and junction disagree at one end, which may indicate a read error. The chain couples TRBV6-1 to TRBJ1-1; D not resolved. This CDR3 has 13 amino acids. Germline V gene sequence: CDR1 MNHNS, CDR2 SASEGT. The CDR3 DNA sequence: TGCGGAGTTCATTACTACATGAACACTGAAGCTTTCTTT. Protein sequence: CGVHYYMNTEAFF.

CDR3 sequence (DNA): TGTGCCAGCAGAGACACTAGCTATGGCTACACCTTC. Translated: CASRDTSYGYTF. The V call is TRBV2, the J call TRBJ1-2; D is ambiguous. The V end lost 6 bases, the J end lost 4 bases, and 9 bases lay between the germline ends. Germline loops: CDR1 SNHLY, CDR2 FYNNEI. This CDR3 is built from 12 residues.

This sequence joins TRBV12-2 and TRBJ1-5; TRBD1, the table's D call, lacks a check against the DNA. TRBV12-2 is recorded as a pseudogene. The CDR3 loop spans 18 amino acids. This CDR3 reads CASRLHRGLGSSNQPQHF. The CDR3 DNA is TGTGCAAGTCGGTTACACAGGGGGCTGGGGAGCAGCAATCAGCCCCAGCATTTT.

V gene TRBV28 combines with J gene TRBJ1-5, with 8 nucleotides matching TRBD1. The CDR3 sequence is 13 residues long. V lost 7 bases, J lost 7 bases, and 6 bases stayed unmatched. The germline V gene has CDR1 MDHEN and CDR2 SYDVKM. CDR3 sequence reads: CASNPGGRQPQHF. The DNA for the CDR3 is TGTGCCAGCAACCCAGGGGGCCGGCAGCCCCAGCATTTT.

This sequence joins TRBV29-1 and TRBJ1-5; D not certain. There are 12 residues in the CDR3. Germline loops: CDR1 SQVTM, CDR2 ANQGSEA. Trimming pared 4 bases from V and 11 bases from J, leaving 15 bases between. CDR3 protein: CSVVQSQGTQHF. Written as DNA, the CDR3 is TGCAGCGTTGTACAGTCTCAAGGTACCCAGCATTTT.